Listed below are T cell receptor beta chains from one sample, sequenced in a study of blood T cell repertoires in COVID-19. Libraries were prepared by immunoSEQ multiplex PCR; TCRdb keeps only in-frame clonotypes and omits some of them. Among about 45,000 clones listed, about 83% were seen once. The sequenced sample consisted of peripheral blood. All receptors derive from a man older than 75 in a cohort sampled during active COVID-19. Both conserved end residues are part of each CDR3. A D gene is named only where the DNA matches it firmly. Not every row has a clone size; where given, it reads once, few, many or a size class.

.,.,TRBJ1-2,TRBV19,CASSIRDRLHYGYTF,TGTGCCAGTAGTATTCGAGACAGACTTCACTATGGCTACACCTTC
TRBD1,.,TRBJ1-5,TRBV7-2,CASSGRTGDQPQHF,TGTGCCAGCAGCGGTCGGACAGGGGATCAGCCCCAGCATTTT
.,.,TRBJ2-2,TRBV5-1,CASSLEGIYTGELFF,TGCGCCAGCAGCTTAGAGGGAATCTACACCGGGGAGCTGTTTTTT
TRBD1,.,TRBJ1-6,TRBV5-1,CASSAGQGGYNSPLHF,TGCGCCAGCAGCGCGGGACAGGGGGGCTATAATTCACCCCTCCACTTT
.,.,TRBJ1-1,TRBV11-2,CASSLGAGTEAFF,TGTGCCAGCAGCTTGGGGGCGGGCACTGAAGCTTTCTTT
TRBD2,few,TRBJ2-7,TRBV7-2,CASSLAGTNYEQYF,TGTGCCAGCAGCTTAGCTGGGACTAACTACGAGCAGTACTTC
TRBD1,.,TRBJ1-5,TRBV7-9,CASSSQGDGNQPQHF,TGTGCCAGCAGCTCCCAGGGGGATGGCAATCAGCCCCAGCATTTT
TRBD1,.,TRBJ2-7,TRBV5-1,CASSPGQVNYEQYF,TGCGCCAGCAGCCCGGGACAGGTAAACTACGAGCAGTACTTC
.,once,TRBJ2-5,TRBV5-1,CASSYGLEAETQYF,TGCGCCAGCAGCTACGGACTTGAGGCAGAGACCCAGTACTTC
TRBD2,.,TRBJ2-5,TRBV5-1,CASSTGTSGGQFKETQYF,TGCGCCAGCAGCACTGGGACTAGCGGGGGGCAGTTCAAAGAGACCCAGTACTTC
.,.,TRBJ1-5,TRBV21-1,CASSKKEGQGQRPQHF,TGTGCCAGCAGCAAAAAAGAAGGACAGGGGCAGCGGCCCCAGCATTTT
TRBD1,.,TRBJ2-3,TRBV2,CASRTSGTGADTQYF,TGTGCCAGCAGGACGTCCGGGACAGGGGCAGATACGCAGTATTTT
TRBD1,.,TRBJ2-3,TRBV10-1,CASSEGGQGADTQYF,TGCGCCAGCAGTGAGGGGGGACAGGGGGCAGATACGCAGTATTTT
.,few,TRBJ2-7,TRBV6-6,CASRGRTGYEQYF,TGTGCCAGCAGAGGGAGGACGGGTTACGAGCAGTACTTC
.,few,TRBJ1-3,TRBV10-2,CASREFSGNTIYF,TGCGCCAGCCGGGAATTCTCTGGAAACACCATATATTTT
.,once,TRBJ2-3,TRBV5-4,CASSSGSNTDTQYF,TGTGCCAGCAGCTCCGGGTCTAACACCGATACGCAGTATTTT
.,.,TRBJ2-1,TRBV15,CATCEGYNNEQFF,TGTGCCACCTGCGAGGGTTACAACAATGAGCAGTTCTTC
TRBD1,.,TRBJ2-1,TRBV19,CASGTGALGEQFF,TGTGCCAGTGGGACAGGGGCCCTCGGGGAGCAGTTCTTC
.,.,TRBJ2-1,TRBV3-1/TRBV3-2,CASSPPGYNEQFF,TGTGCCAGCAGCCCCCCAGGATACAATGAGCAGTTCTTC
TRBD2,.,TRBJ2-5,TRBV5-6,CASSLMGLAFQETQYF,TGTGCCAGCAGCTTGATGGGACTAGCGTTCCAAGAGACCCAGTACTTC
.,.,TRBJ2-3,TRBV4-1,CASSMIPGGGDTQYF,TGCGCCAGCAGTATGATTCCCGGAGGAGGCGATACGCAGTATTTT
TRBD1,few,TRBJ2-1,TRBV19,CASRDRTARENEQFF,TGTGCCAGCCGGGACAGAACGGCCCGTGAGAATGAGCAGTTCTTC
TRBD2,.,TRBJ2-1,TRBV7-2,CASSLKLASSYNEQFF,TGTGCCAGCAGCTTAAAACTAGCGAGCTCCTACAATGAGCAGTTCTTC
.,few,TRBJ1-3,TRBV14,CASSQIGRGAGNTIYF,TGTGCCAGCAGCCAGATTGGGAGGGGAGCCGGAAACACCATATATTTT
TRBD2,once,TRBJ2-3,TRBV2,CASSEWRETGDTQYF,TGTGCCAGCAGTGAATGGCGGGAGACCGGAGATACGCAGTATTTT
TRBD2,.,TRBJ2-2,TRBV11-3,CASSPGLDGTGELFF,TGTGCCAGCAGCCCGGGACTAGACGGTACCGGGGAGCTGTTTTTT
TRBD1,once,TRBJ2-2,TRBV2,CASGTGTRTGELFF,TGTGCCAGCGGGACAGGGACAAGAACCGGGGAGCTGTTTTTT
TRBD1,once,TRBJ2-2,TRBV5-4,CASSLGGTGHTGELFF,TGTGCCAGCAGCTTGGGGGGGACAGGCCACACCGGGGAGCTGTTTTTT
TRBD2,.,TRBJ2-1,TRBV7-2,CASSQGLAEYNEQFF,TGTGCCAGCAGCCAGGGACTAGCGGAGTACAATGAGCAGTTCTTC
.,.,TRBJ1-3,TRBV6-5,CASSYSWADSGNTIYF,TGTGCCAGCAGTTACTCGTGGGCCGACTCTGGAAACACCATATATTTT
TRBD2,.,TRBJ2-5,TRBV5-1,CASSRGLAGVETQYF,TGCGCCAGCAGCAGGGGACTAGCGGGGGTAGAGACCCAGTACTTC
.,.,TRBJ2-1,TRBV3-1/TRBV3-2,CASSQGGGRPDEQFF,TGTGCCAGCAGCCAAGGAGGCGGGCGGCCGGATGAGCAGTTCTTC
.,.,TRBJ2-7,TRBV5-1,CASSLQTPLDEQYF,TGCGCCAGCAGCTTACAAACCCCCCTGGACGAGCAGTACTTC
TRBD1,.,TRBJ1-1,TRBV5-1,CASSSGTANTEAFF,TGCGCCAGCAGCTCGGGGACAGCGAACACTGAAGCTTTCTTT
.,once,TRBJ2-5,TRBV2,CASRIQVRETQYF,TGTGCCAGCAGGATACAGGTTAGAGAGACCCAGTACTTC
.,.,TRBJ1-5,TRBV28,CASSSPRGGPKGNQPQHF,TGTGCCAGCAGTTCCCCGCGGGGGGGGCCGAAGGGCAATCAGCCCCAGCATTTT
TRBD2,.,TRBJ2-7,TRBV28,CASSLAGDEQYF,TGTGCCAGCAGCCTAGCGGGAGACGAGCAGTACTTC
TRBD2,.,TRBJ2-7,TRBV24-1,CATSDPGTSGRAGEQYF,TGTGCCACCAGTGACCCCGGGACTAGCGGGAGAGCAGGCGAGCAGTACTTC
.,few,TRBJ2-1,TRBV4-1,CASSQVGQGRNNEQFF,TGCGCCAGCAGCCAAGTTGGCCAGGGTAGGAACAATGAGCAGTTCTTC
TRBD1,.,TRBJ1-4,TRBV28,CASTSGTGEEKLFF,TGTGCCAGCACCTCCGGGACAGGGGAGGAAAAACTGTTTTTT
.,.,TRBJ1-6,TRBV28,CASSLYSARTLHF,TGTGCCAGCAGTTTATATTCGGCGAGGACCCTCCACTTT
TRBD1,.,TRBJ2-2,TRBV11-2,CASSPTGGVTGELFF,TGTGCCAGCAGCCCGACAGGGGGCGTCACCGGGGAGCTGTTTTTT
.,.,TRBJ2-6,TRBV18,CASSPPGLGLYNVLTF,TGTGCCAGCTCACCACCGGGACTCGGCCTATACAACGTCCTGACTTTC
.,once,TRBJ2-2,TRBV12-3/TRBV12-4,CASSRTGNGELFF,TGTGCCAGCAGTAGAACAGGGAACGGGGAGCTGTTTTTT
.,.,TRBJ2-7,TRBV7-9,CASSLRGPGQSPYEQYF,TGTGCCAGCAGCTTACGGGGGCCGGGACAGAGCCCTTACGAGCAGTACTTC
.,.,TRBJ2-1,TRBV7-2,CASSLSEQGGIEQFF,TGTGCCAGCAGCTTAAGCGAACAGGGGGGGATTGAGCAGTTCTTC